A selection of T cell receptor beta chains follows, all from one sample in a study of CD8 T cells in Susac syndrome. MiXCR was run by TCRdb on the immunoSEQ multiplex PCR reads, yielding one entry per CDR3 protein. The sample carries around 200,000 distinct CDR3 sequences, 90% to 95% recorded once. The sequenced sample was CD4+ T cells from PBMCs. The receptors come from a human donor in good health. CDR3s include the opening cysteine and the closing phenylalanine or tryptophan. The D gene is left open where the match is weak. Size is stated for part of the rows, as once, few or many counts, or as a class when the clone is expanded.

clone size	D gene	J gene	V gene	CDR3 DNA	CDR3 protein
.	.	TRBJ2-3	TRBV10-3	TGTGCCATCAGTGAGCCCCTAGAATATACGCAGTATTTT	CAISEPLEYTQYF
.	TRBD2	TRBJ2-3	TRBV20-1	TGCAGTGCTAGCCCTCTAGCGGGACGATCTAACTTATTCACAGATACGCAGTATTTT	CSASPLAGRSNLFTDTQYF
.	.	TRBJ2-1	TRBV9	TGTGCCAGCAGCGTAGTGACCGTTTCCAATGAGCAGTTCTTC	CASSVVTVSNEQFF
.	.	TRBJ1-5	TRBV24-1	TGTGCCACCAGTGGGCCGGGGGAGTATCAGCCCCAGCATTTT	CATSGPGEYQPQHF
.	.	TRBJ2-1	TRBV20-1	TGCAGTGCTACCAAAAGGGGGAGCCTCTCCTACAATGAGCAGTTCTTC	CSATKRGSLSYNEQFF
.	.	TRBJ1-1	TRBV6-6	TGTGCCAGCAATAACGGGGGGTTAGAGACTGAAGCTTTCTTT	CASNNGGLETEAFF
.	.	TRBJ2-1	TRBV20-1	TGCAGTGCTAGCGGGAGAATCGGTGAGCAGTTCTTC	CSASGRIGEQFF
once	.	TRBJ1-5	TRBV20-1	TGCAGTGCTAGGTCCCGATTTAATCAGCCCCAGCATTTT	CSARSRFNQPQHF
once	TRBD2	TRBJ2-3	TRBV19	TGTGCCAGCCGGGAGGCTGGCACAGATACGCAGTATTTT	CASREAGTDTQYF
.	TRBD2	TRBJ2-1	TRBV3-1	TGTGCCAGCAGCCAAGATCCTAGCGGGAAGGGTGAGCAGTTCTTC	CASSQDPSGKGEQFF
.	.	TRBJ2-2	TRBV29-1	TGCAGCGCCGATCGAGGGCTGGGGAACACCGGGGAGCTGTTTTTT	CSADRGLGNTGELFF
.	.	TRBJ2-3	TRBV20-1	TGCAGTGCTCCCTTTCCTACCGCCACAGATACGCAGTATTTT	CSAPFPTATDTQYF
.	TRBD1	TRBJ1-2	TRBV29-1	TGCAGCGGGGGACAGGACAACTATGGCTACACCTTC	CSGGQDNYGYTF
once	.	TRBJ2-1	TRBV12-3/TRBV12-4	TGTGCCAGCAGTTTGGGGCTTTTTAGTGAGCAGTTCTTC	CASSLGLFSEQFF
.	.	TRBJ1-5	TRBV5-5	TGTGCCAGCAGCTTGGGGGGACAACGCGATCAGCCCCAGCATTTT	CASSLGGQRDQPQHF
.	.	TRBJ2-1	TRBV18	TGTGCCAGCTCACCCATAGGAACGAGCTCCTACAATGAGCAGTTCTTC	CASSPIGTSSYNEQFF
.	.	TRBJ2-3	TRBV27	TGTGCCAGTTGCCCAGGTAGCACAGATACGCAGTATTTT	CASCPGSTDTQYF
.	.	TRBJ1-5	TRBV12-5	TGTGCTAGTGGTGAGGTGGATCAGCCCCAGCATTTT	CASGEVDQPQHF
.	TRBD1	TRBJ1-2	TRBV20-1	TGCAGTGCCGACACAGGGGGCGCTAACTATGGCTACACCTTC	CSADTGGANYGYTF
.	.	TRBJ2-1	TRBV29-1	TGCAGCGCCCACAGGGTTAATGAGCAGTTCTTC	CSAHRVNEQFF
.	TRBD1	TRBJ2-1	TRBV5-1	TGCGCCAGCAGCCCGACAGGGGTTAGCTACAATGAGCAGTTCTTC	CASSPTGVSYNEQFF
.	.	TRBJ2-2	TRBV24-1	TGTGCCACCAGTTCGACCGGGGAGCTGTTTTTT	CATSSTGELFF
.	.	TRBJ2-2	TRBV20-1	TGCAGTGCCACTCCATTCGCAGGGCTTGGGGAGCTGTTTTTT	CSATPFAGLGELFF
.	.	TRBJ2-6	TRBV5-1	TGCGCCAGCAGCTTGAGTCCCACCTCTGGGGCCAACGTCCTGACTTTC	CASSLSPTSGANVLTF
once	.	TRBJ2-5	TRBV29-1	TGCAGCGTTGACGTGGTGGGCCAAGAGACCCAGTACTTC	CSVDVVGQETQYF
.	.	TRBJ2-2	TRBV3-1	TGTGCCAGCAGCCAAGGGGCGGGAACGAACACCGGGGAGCTGTTTTTT	CASSQGAGTNTGELFF
.	TRBD1	TRBJ1-1	TRBV12-3/TRBV12-4	TGTGCCAGCAGTTTAGGGACAGGGACAGCTTTCTTT	CASSLGTGTAFF
.	TRBD2	TRBJ2-1	TRBV3-1	TGTGCCAGCAGCCACCTCGGGCGGGGGGAGTACAATGAGCAGTTCTTC	CASSHLGRGEYNEQFF
.	TRBD2	TRBJ2-5	TRBV20-1	TGCAGTGCTAGACTAGCGGGGACTCAAGAGACCCAGTACTTC	CSARLAGTQETQYF
.	.	TRBJ2-5	TRBV1	TGCACCAGCAGGAAGGAATTAGCGGGGGGACAAGAGACCCAGTACTTC	CTSRKELAGGQETQYF
.	TRBD1	TRBJ1-1	TRBV10-3	TGTGCCATCAGTGGGGGACAGCCGAGGGGTGAAGCTTTCTTT	CAISGGQPRGEAFF
.	.	TRBJ1-1	TRBV30	TGTGCCTGGAGTGTAGTGACAATGAACACTGAAGCTTTCTTT	CAWSVVTMNTEAFF
.	.	TRBJ1-2	TRBV23-1	TGCGCCAGCAGTAGGTTGGGATTTGTATTTGGCTACACCTTC	CASSRLGFVFGYTF
once	TRBD1	TRBJ1-4	TRBV29-1	TGCAGCGTTCGAAGGACAGGGGCAACTAATGAAAAACTGTTTTTT	CSVRRTGATNEKLFF
.	.	TRBJ2-7	TRBV29-1	TGCAGCGTTCATGACAATGGGGTCCCCTACGAGCAGTACTTC	CSVHDNGVPYEQYF
.	.	TRBJ2-6	TRBV7-9	TGTGCCAGCAGCTTAGCGCTGGGGCAAGGGGCCAACGTCCTGACTTTC	CASSLALGQGANVLTF
.	TRBD2	TRBJ2-1	TRBV29-1	TGCAGCGTTGACCGGACTAGCTTCTATGAGCAGTTCTTC	CSVDRTSFYEQFF
.	TRBD1	TRBJ1-2	TRBV29-1	TGCAGCGTTGAAGAATCTCGGGACAGGGGGGTCTATGGCTACACCTTC	CSVEESRDRGVYGYTF
.	.	TRBJ1-1	TRBV3-1	TGTGCCAGCAGCCAAGTCTCTCGGACACAAGACTTTGAAGCTTTCTTT	CASSQVSRTQDFEAFF
.	TRBD1	TRBJ1-5	TRBV2	TGTGCCAGCGTCCCGGGACAGGGTAGTCAGCCCCAGCATTTT	CASVPGQGSQPQHF
.	TRBD2	TRBJ2-1	TRBV7-9	TGTGCCAGCACCGCAGCGGGAAATGAGCAGTTCTTC	CASTAAGNEQFF
.	TRBD2	TRBJ2-3	TRBV25-1	TGTGCCAGCAGGTCCGGGGCTAGCGGTTTCACAGATACGCAGTATTTT	CASRSGASGFTDTQYF
.	.	TRBJ2-3	TRBV4-1	TGCGCCAGCAGCAAAGATGAAACCCCGTACACGCAGTATTTT	CASSKDETPYTQYF
once	.	TRBJ1-1	TRBV3-1	TGTGCCAGCAGCCTGACGGACGAGGTCGGAGCTTTCTTT	CASSLTDEVGAFF
.	.	TRBJ1-2	TRBV20-1	TGCAGTGCTAGAGATCAGCCTTTGCCTGGCTACACCTTC	CSARDQPLPGYTF
.	TRBD1	TRBJ1-4	TRBV29-1	TGCAGCGCTCGGGACAGGGGGCCGTTCAACGAAAAACTGTTTTTT	CSARDRGPFNEKLFF
.	.	TRBJ2-7	TRBV14	TGTGCCAGCAGCCAAGATCTCGAGCAGTACTTC	CASSQDLEQYF
.	.	TRBJ2-4	TRBV2	TGTGCCAGCATACTAAACATTCAGTACTTC	CASILNIQYF
.	.	TRBJ1-1	TRBV29-1	TGCAGCGTTGCTCCGGCAATGGTTTACTTCTTT	CSVAPAMVYFF
.	.	TRBJ1-4	TRBV7-9	TGTGCCAGCAGCCGAACCAGGGCAACTAATGAAAAACTGTTTTTT	CASSRTRATNEKLFF
.	TRBD1	TRBJ2-2	TRBV12-3/TRBV12-4	TGTGCCAGCAGACTGAAATTTTTCCGGGACAGGGAGGACGGGGAGCTGTTTTTT	CASRLKFFRDREDGELFF
.	TRBD1	TRBJ1-2	TRBV29-1	TGCAGCGTTGAAGTACTAAAGACAGGGGCCTATGGCTACACCTTC	CSVEVLKTGAYGYTF
.	TRBD1	TRBJ2-2	TRBV7-9	TGTGCCTGGGGACAGACTTCGAACACCGGGGAGCTGTTTTTT	CAWGQTSNTGELFF
.	.	TRBJ2-5	TRBV6-5	TGTGCCAGCAGTCCCCATCCGGAGACCCAGTACTTC	CASSPHPETQYF
.	.	TRBJ1-1	TRBV6-2/TRBV6-3	TGTGCCAGCAGTGGACTTGGTGTTAGCACTGAAGCTTTCTTT	CASSGLGVSTEAFF